The rows below give T cell receptor beta chains drawn from one sample of a study of neurological immune-mediated disorders. One entry per CDR3 protein results from TCRdb running MiXCR on the 5' RACE reads. The table has 55,000 to 70,000 distinct CDR3 sequences, 10% to 12% seen once. The sequencing input was PBMCs. Source of these receptors: a man aged 55-75 years in good health. Both conserved end residues are part of each CDR3. A D gene is named only where the DNA matches it firmly. Rows may omit the clone size; those that give it use once, few, many or a size class.

D gene	J gene	V gene	clone size	CDR3 DNA	CDR3 protein
TRBD1	TRBJ1-5	TRBV7-2	many	TGTGCCAGCAGCCTGACGGACAGGAATCAGCCCCAGCATTTT	CASSLTDRNQPQHF
TRBD1	TRBJ2-1	TRBV7-2	many	TGTGCCAGCAGCTTAACAGGGGAGCGTGAGCAGTTCTTC	CASSLTGEREQFF
-	TRBJ1-4	TRBV4-3	many	TGCGCCAGCAGCCAAGGGGCGGGAAGTGAAAAACTGTTTTTT	CASSQGAGSEKLFF
TRBD2	TRBJ2-2	TRBV11-1	many	TGTGCCAGCAGCCACGGGGGGGCGAACACCGGGGAGCTGTTTTTT	CASSHGGANTGELFF
-	TRBJ2-4	TRBV9	many	TGTGCCAGCAGCGTCCGGGACTCCGGAAGATCTGCCAAAAACATTCAGTACTTC	CASSVRDSGRSAKNIQYF
-	TRBJ1-5	TRBV10-3	many	TGTGCCATCAGTGAAACTCTCTCCGGACAGCTAAATCAGCCCCAGCATTTT	CAISETLSGQLNQPQHF
-	TRBJ2-1	TRBV28	-	TGTGCCAGCCCTCCCCGCCCCAGGAAAGAATACAATGAGCAGTTCTTC	CASPPRPRKEYNEQFF
TRBD1	TRBJ1-2	TRBV5-1	many	TGCGCCAGCAGCCCGGACAGGGCGCTCAACTATGGCTACACCTTC	CASSPDRALNYGYTF
-	TRBJ1-1	TRBV18	many	TGTGCCAGCTCACCACCGGGAGGGAGGAACACTGAAGCTTTCTTT	CASSPPGGRNTEAFF
-	TRBJ1-3	TRBV20-1	many	TGCAGTGCCACCCATCCGCTGAGCTCTGGAAACACCATATATTTT	CSATHPLSSGNTIYF
TRBD1	TRBJ2-7	TRBV10-3	many	TGTGCCATCAGTGCTTCAGGGGGACCTTCTGACGAGCAGTACTTC	CAISASGGPSDEQYF